This T cell receptor (beta chain) was captured in a study of T cell changes during pregnancy in multiple sclerosis. Germline V CDR1 and CDR2: MGHDK, SYGVNS. V lost 7 bases to trimming and J lost 6 bases, with 6 bases between them. This CDR3 spans 10 amino acids. Repertoires were generated with immunoSEQ multiplex PCR, while TCRdb's copy carries only in-frame clones and drops some. The sample records about 50,000 clones, about 90% being singletons. Sequencing was performed on CD8+ T cells from peripheral blood mononuclear cells, taken after pregnancy. The V gene is TRBV25-1, the J gene TRBJ1-2; D remains unclear. The receptor's source is a female donor with multiple sclerosis, enrolled in a pregnancy study. The CDR3 spells CASNGDGYTF. Written as DNA, the CDR3 is TGTGCCAGCAATGGAGATGGCTACACCTTC.